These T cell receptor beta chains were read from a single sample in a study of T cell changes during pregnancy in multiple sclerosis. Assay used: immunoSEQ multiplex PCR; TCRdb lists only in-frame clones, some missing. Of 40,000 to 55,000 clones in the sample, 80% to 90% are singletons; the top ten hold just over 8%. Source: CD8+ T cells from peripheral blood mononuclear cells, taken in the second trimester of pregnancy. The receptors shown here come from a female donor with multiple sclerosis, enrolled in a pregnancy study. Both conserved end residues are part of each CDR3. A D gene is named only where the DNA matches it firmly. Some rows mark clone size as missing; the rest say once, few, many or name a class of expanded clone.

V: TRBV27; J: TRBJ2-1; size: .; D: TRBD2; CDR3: CASRLAGGFNEQFF; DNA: TGTGCCAGCAGGCTAGCGGGGGGGTTCAATGAGCAGTTCTTC
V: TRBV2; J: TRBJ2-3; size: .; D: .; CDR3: CASSDTGTDTQYF; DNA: TGTGCCAGCAGTGATACAGGAACAGATACGCAGTATTTT
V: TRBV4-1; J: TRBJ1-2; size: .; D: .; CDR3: CASSQDSYGYTF; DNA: TGCGCCAGCAGCCAAGATAGCTATGGCTACACCTTC
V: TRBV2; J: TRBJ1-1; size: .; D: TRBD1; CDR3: CASTGTGVTEAFF; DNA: TGTGCCAGCACCGGGACAGGGGTCACTGAAGCTTTCTTT
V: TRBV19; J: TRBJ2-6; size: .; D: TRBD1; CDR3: CASTEGALSGANVLTF; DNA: TGTGCCAGTACCGAGGGGGCTCTCTCTGGGGCCAACGTCCTGACTTTC
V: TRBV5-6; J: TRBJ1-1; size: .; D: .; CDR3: CASSLMNTEAFF; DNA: TGTGCCAGCAGCCTTATGAACACTGAAGCTTTCTTT
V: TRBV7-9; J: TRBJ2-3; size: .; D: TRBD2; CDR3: CASSSPVELAGITDTQYF; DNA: TGTGCCAGCAGCTCCCCGGTCGAACTAGCGGGAATCACAGATACGCAGTATTTT
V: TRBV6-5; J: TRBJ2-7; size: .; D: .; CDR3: CASSIPGSYEQYF; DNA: TGTGCCAGCAGTATTCCGGGGTCCTACGAGCAGTACTTC
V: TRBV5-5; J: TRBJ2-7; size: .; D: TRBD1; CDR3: CASSLEGTGKLEQYF; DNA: TGTGCCAGCAGCTTAGAGGGGACAGGGAAGCTCGAGCAGTACTTC
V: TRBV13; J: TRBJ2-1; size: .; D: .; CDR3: CASSWGSGLNNEQFF; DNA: TGTGCCAGCAGCTGGGGCTCGGGACTTAACAATGAGCAGTTCTTC
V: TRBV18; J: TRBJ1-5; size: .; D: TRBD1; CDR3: CASSPRDRDSNQPQHF; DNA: TGTGCCAGCTCACCCCGGGACAGGGACAGCAATCAGCCCCAGCATTTT
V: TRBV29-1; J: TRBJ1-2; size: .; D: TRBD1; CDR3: CSGGMGQGDGYTF; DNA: TGCAGCGGCGGGATGGGACAGGGGGATGGCTACACCTTC
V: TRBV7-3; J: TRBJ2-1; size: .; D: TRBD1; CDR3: CASSPQDRGGYNEQFF; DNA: TGTGCCAGCAGCCCTCAGGACAGGGGTGGCTACAATGAGCAGTTCTTC
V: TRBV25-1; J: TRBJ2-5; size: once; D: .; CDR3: CASSEYASGADETQYF; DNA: TGTGCCAGCAGTGAATATGCCTCAGGCGCAGATGAGACCCAGTACTTC
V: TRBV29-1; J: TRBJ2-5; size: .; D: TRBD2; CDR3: CSVEPAGGPETQYF; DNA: TGCAGCGTTGAGCCAGCGGGAGGGCCGGAGACCCAGTACTTC
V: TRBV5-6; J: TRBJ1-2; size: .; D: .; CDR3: CASSLVREGRGGYTF; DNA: TGTGCCAGCAGCTTGGTTAGGGAGGGCCGGGGAGGCTACACCTTC
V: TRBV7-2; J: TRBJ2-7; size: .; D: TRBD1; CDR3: CASSLDRGDYEQYF; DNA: TGTGCCAGCAGCTTGGACAGGGGCGATTACGAGCAGTACTTC
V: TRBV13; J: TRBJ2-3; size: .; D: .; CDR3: CASSFVTDTQYF; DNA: TGTGCCAGCAGCTTCGTCACAGATACGCAGTATTTT
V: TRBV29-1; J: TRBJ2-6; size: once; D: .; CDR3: CSVTGGSSSGANVLTF; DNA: TGCAGCGTAACCGGGGGAAGTAGCTCTGGGGCCAACGTCCTGACTTTC
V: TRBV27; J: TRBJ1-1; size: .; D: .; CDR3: CASHRTNTEAFF; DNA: TGTGCCAGTCACAGGACGAACACTGAAGCTTTCTTT
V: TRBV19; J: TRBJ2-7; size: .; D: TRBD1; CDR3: CASSMMAGGSYEQYF; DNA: TGTGCCAGTAGTATGATGGCAGGGGGCTCCTACGAGCAGTACTTC
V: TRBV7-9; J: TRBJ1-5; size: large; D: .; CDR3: CASSLAIGEQPQHF; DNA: TGTGCCAGCAGCTTAGCGATTGGAGAACAGCCCCAGCATTTT
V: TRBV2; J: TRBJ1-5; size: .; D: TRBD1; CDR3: CASSLNRGSNQPQHF; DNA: TGTGCCAGCAGTCTTAACAGGGGAAGCAATCAGCCCCAGCATTTT
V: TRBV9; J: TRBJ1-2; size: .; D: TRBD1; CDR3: CASSVARGDSYGYTF; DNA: TGTGCCAGCAGCGTAGCTAGAGGGGACAGCTATGGCTACACCTTC
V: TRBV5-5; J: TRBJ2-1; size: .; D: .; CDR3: CASSLATSRNEQFF; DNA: TGTGCCAGCAGCTTGGCTACTAGCCGCAATGAGCAGTTCTTC
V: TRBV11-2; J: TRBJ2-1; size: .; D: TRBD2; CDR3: CASSLEPAGYEQFF; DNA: TGTGCCAGCAGCTTAGAGCCAGCGGGGTATGAGCAGTTCTTC
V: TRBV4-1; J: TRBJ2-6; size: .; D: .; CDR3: CASSISGANVLTF; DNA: TGCGCCAGCTCCATCTCTGGGGCCAACGTCCTGACTTTC
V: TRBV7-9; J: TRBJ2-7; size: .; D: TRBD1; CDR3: CASSSGTGKSYEQYF; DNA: TGTGCCAGCAGCTCAGGGACAGGGAAAAGCTACGAGCAGTACTTC
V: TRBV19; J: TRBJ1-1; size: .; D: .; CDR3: CASSFGSTGFTEAFF; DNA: TGTGCCAGTAGTTTTGGTTCTACAGGGTTCACTGAAGCTTTCTTT
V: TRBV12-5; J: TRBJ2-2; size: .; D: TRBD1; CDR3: CASGLTRTGELDTGELFF; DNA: TGTGCTAGTGGTTTGACCCGGACAGGGGAATTAGACACCGGGGAGCTGTTTTTT
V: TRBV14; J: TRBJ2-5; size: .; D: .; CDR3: CASSQGYHGRGETQYF; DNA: TGTGCCAGCAGCCAAGGGTATCACGGTCGGGGGGAGACCCAGTACTTC
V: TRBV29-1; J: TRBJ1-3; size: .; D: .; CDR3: CSVVSTGSGNTIYF; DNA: TGCAGCGTTGTGAGTACCGGCTCTGGAAACACCATATATTTT
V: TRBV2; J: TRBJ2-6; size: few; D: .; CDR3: CASSEVISGANVLTF; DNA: TGTGCCAGCAGTGAAGTTATCTCTGGGGCCAACGTCCTGACTTTC
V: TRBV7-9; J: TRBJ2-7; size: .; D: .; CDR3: CASTPRGRIDEQYF; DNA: TGTGCCAGCACCCCCCGGGGGAGGATCGACGAGCAGTACTTC
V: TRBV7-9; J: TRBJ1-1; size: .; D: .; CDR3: CASSSPDDRKGTEAFF; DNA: TGTGCCAGCAGCTCCCCCGACGACAGGAAAGGAACTGAAGCTTTCTTT
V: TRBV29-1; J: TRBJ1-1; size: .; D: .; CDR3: CSAPTGNTEAFF; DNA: TGCAGCGCCCCGACAGGGAACACTGAAGCTTTCTTT
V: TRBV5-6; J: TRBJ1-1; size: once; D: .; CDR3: CASTRGGTEAFF; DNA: TGTGCCAGCACCCGGGGGGGCACTGAAGCTTTCTTT
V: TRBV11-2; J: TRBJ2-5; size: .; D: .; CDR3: CASSLGPGRETQYF; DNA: TGTGCCAGCAGCTTAGGTCCGGGGAGGGAGACCCAGTACTTC
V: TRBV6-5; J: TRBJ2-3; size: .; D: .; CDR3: CASSYLGLLPQYF; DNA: TGTGCCAGCAGTTATTTGGGACTCCTCCCGCAGTATTTT
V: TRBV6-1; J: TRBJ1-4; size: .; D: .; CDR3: CASTPETNEKLFF; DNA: TGTGCCAGCACTCCAGAAACTAATGAAAAACTGTTTTTT
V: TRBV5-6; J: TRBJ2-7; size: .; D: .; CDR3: CASSLDGSYEQYF; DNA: TGTGCCAGCAGCTTGGACGGCTCCTACGAGCAGTACTTC
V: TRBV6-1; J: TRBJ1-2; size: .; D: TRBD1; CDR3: CARWDRGDGYTF; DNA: TGTGCCAGGTGGGACAGGGGGGATGGCTACACCTTC
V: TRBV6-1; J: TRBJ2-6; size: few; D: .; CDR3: CASSGLGTESSGANVLTF; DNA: TGTGCCAGCAGTGGACTAGGGACAGAGTCCTCTGGGGCCAACGTCCTGACTTTC
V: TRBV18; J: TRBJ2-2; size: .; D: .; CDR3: CASSPFEDTGELFF; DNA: TGTGCCAGCTCACCCTTCGAGGACACCGGGGAGCTGTTTTTT
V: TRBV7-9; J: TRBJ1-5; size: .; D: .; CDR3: CASSLGQGGQPQHF; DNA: TGTGCCAGCAGCTTAGGCCAGGGTGGACAGCCCCAGCATTTT
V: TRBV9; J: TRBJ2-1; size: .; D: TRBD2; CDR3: CASSDDDPGGPRYNEQFF; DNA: TGTGCCAGCAGCGACGACGACCCGGGGGGGCCGAGGTACAATGAGCAGTTCTTC
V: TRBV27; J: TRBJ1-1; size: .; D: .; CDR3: CASSLSPHGVTEAFF; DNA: TGTGCCAGCAGTTTATCCCCCCACGGGGTCACTGAAGCTTTCTTT
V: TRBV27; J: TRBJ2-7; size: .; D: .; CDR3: CASRLSGRSYEQYF; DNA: TGTGCCAGCCGACTCTCAGGGCGCTCTTACGAGCAGTACTTC
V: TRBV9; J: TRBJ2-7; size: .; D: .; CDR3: CASSETGGSYEQYF; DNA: TGTGCCAGCAGCGAGACCGGGGGCTCCTACGAGCAGTACTTC
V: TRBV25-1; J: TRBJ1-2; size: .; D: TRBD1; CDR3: CASSASQGYGYTF; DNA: TGTGCCAGCAGTGCCTCACAGGGGTATGGCTACACCTTC
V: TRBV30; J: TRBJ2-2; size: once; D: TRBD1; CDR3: CAWREGQDSGELFF; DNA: TGTGCCTGGAGGGAAGGACAGGACTCCGGGGAGCTGTTTTTT
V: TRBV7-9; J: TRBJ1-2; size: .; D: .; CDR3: CASSPGGYGYTF; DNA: TGTGCCAGCAGCCCCGGGGGCTATGGCTACACCTTC
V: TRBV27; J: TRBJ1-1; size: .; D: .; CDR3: CASSSPTDRNTEAFF; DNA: TGTGCCAGCAGTTCCCCGACCGACAGGAACACTGAAGCTTTCTTT
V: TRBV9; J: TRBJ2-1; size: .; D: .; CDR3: CASSPGSYNEQFF; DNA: TGTGCCAGCAGCCCGGGGTCCTACAATGAGCAGTTCTTC
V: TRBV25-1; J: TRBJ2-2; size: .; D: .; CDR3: CASSERARAGELFF; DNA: TGTGCCAGCAGTGAAAGGGCCAGGGCCGGGGAGCTGTTTTTT
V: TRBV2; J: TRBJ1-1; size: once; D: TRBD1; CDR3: CASSTDRGRIEAFF; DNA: TGTGCCAGCAGCACGGACAGGGGGCGAATTGAAGCTTTCTTT
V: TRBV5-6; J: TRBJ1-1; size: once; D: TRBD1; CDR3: CASSWTGENTEAFF; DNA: TGTGCCAGCAGCTGGACAGGGGAAAACACTGAAGCTTTCTTT